A single sample gave rise to the 14 T cell receptor beta chains below, sequenced in a study of T cells in tuberculosis. The assay was immunoSEQ multiplex PCR, and TCRdb's table has in-frame clones only and misses some. The table records 85,000 to 100,000 clones, under 95% of them present only once. Thawed, overnight-rested PBMC were stained with GMM-loaded CD1B tetramer, viability dye and anti-CD3, then sorted. The lipid loaded on the CD1B tetramers was C32 glucose monomycolate from Rhodococcus equi. Sequences were obtained from CD1b-GMM tetramer-negative cells sorted from PBMCs. These receptor sequences come from an adult woman with latent tuberculosis.

The V gene is TRBV7-6, the J gene TRBJ2-2; D perhaps matches TRBD2 (6 bases). The CDR3 contains 16 residues. The ends were cut back, 0 bases at V and 4 bases at J, with 12 bases in the middle. Germline values: CDR1 SGHVS, CDR2 FNYEAQ. The CDR3 DNA reads as TGTGCCAGCAGCTTAGCGACGGGGGTCCTCACCGGGGAGCTGTTTTTT. Its translation: CASSLATGVLTGELFF.

This rearrangement joins TRBV9 to TRBJ2-5; possible D gene TRBD1, 6 bases. The CDR3 is 16 residues long. Trimming took 0 bases from V and 5 from J, leaving 17 bases between them. From germline, CDR1 is SGDLS and CDR2 YYNGEE. This CDR3 reads CASSVGTGSFGETQYF. The CDR3 DNA is TGTGCCAGCAGCGTAGGAACAGGGTCATTTGGGGAGACCCAGTACTTC.

V is TRBV19 and J is TRBJ1-5; 8 bases map to TRBD1. CDR1 and CDR2 from the germline V gene are LNHDA and SQIVND (reference sequence). The junction had 7 bases not matched to a gene; V was cut back by 3 bases and J by 6 bases. This CDR3 is 15 amino acids long. As DNA, the CDR3 is TGTGCCAGTAGTATGTTCAGGGGGCGTTTTCAGCCCCAGCATTTT. This encodes CASSMFRGRFQPQHF.

For the CDR3, the DNA is TGTGCCATCAGTGAAGGACAGGGGCCCAATCAGCCCCAGCATTTT. Translation: CAISEGQGPNQPQHF. The genes are TRBV10-3 and TRBJ1-5; TRBD1 aligns across 9 bases. With V trimmed by 3 bases and J by 3 bases, 3 bases remained unmatched. This CDR3 is built from 15 residues. Germline CDR1 reads ENHRY; CDR2 reads SYGVKD.

Only one count was recorded for this clone. The J gene is TRBJ2-7, the V gene TRBV30, with a possible D match to TRBD2 (5 bases). Germline loops: CDR1 GTSNPN, CDR2 SVGIG (reference sequence). Between the trimmed V and J ends, which lost 0 bases and 2 bases, there was a span of 11 bases. This CDR3 region has 14 residues. In DNA form, the CDR3 reads TGTGCCTGGAGTGTTGGCGGGCCGGCCTACGAGCAGTACTTC. Encoded protein: CAWSVGGPAYEQYF.

The chain is built from TRBV7-9 and TRBJ2-7, with 8 positions matching TRBD1. Germline CDR1 is SEHNR and CDR2 is FQNEAQ (reference sequence). This CDR3 spans 16 amino acids. V dropped 1 base and J dropped 5; count of bases not matched to a gene: 10. This CDR3 reads CASSLGRGLRLDEQYF. The CDR3 nucleotides read TGTGCCAGCAGCTTAGGCAGGGGGCTAAGGTTGGACGAGCAGTACTTC.

V gene TRBV7-8 combines with J gene TRBJ2-1; no reliable D call. The germline V gene encodes CDR1 SGHVS and CDR2 FQNEAQ. The CDR3 runs to 13 residues. The ends were cut back, 1 base at V and 9 bases at J, with 10 bases in the middle. The CDR3 nucleotides read TGTGCCAGCAGCTTAGAAGTAGCTGTTGAGCAGTTCTTC. This codes for CASSLEVAVEQFF.

The gene calls are TRBV6-1 and TRBJ1-5, with D perhaps TRBD1 (6 bases). The length of the CDR3 is 14 residues. The germline V gene has CDR1 MNHNS and CDR2 SASEGT. V lost 4 bases and J 7 bases, leaving 14 bases between the germline ends. This CDR3 is CASSVEVTGQPQHF. The CDR3 nucleotides read TGTGCCAGCAGTGTTGAAGTCACAGGGCAGCCCCAGCATTTT.

The rearrangement joins TRBV30 to TRBJ2-5; 7 bases line up with TRBD1. The J call may be faulty, since TRBJ2-7 better matches the DNA end. The CDR3 has 15 amino acids. Looked up from germline, CDR1 is GTSNPN and CDR2 is SVGIG (reference sequence). The CDR3 DNA follows: TGTGCCTGGAGTGTATTACAGGGGAGACCCTACGAGCAGTACTTC. Amino acids: CAWSVLQGRPYEQYF.

V and J are TRBV5-1 and TRBJ2-7; 8 bases line up with TRBD1. V lost 5 bases and J lost 6; bases outside the gene matches: 7. This CDR3 region has 13 residues. Germline-derived CDR1 and CDR2 are SGHRS and YFSETQ. The CDR3: CASSIQGAGEQYF. The CDR3 DNA is TGCGCCAGCAGTATTCAGGGGGCTGGCGAGCAGTACTTC.

This clone came up once. The CDR3 loop reads CASSHQRQVLADTQYF. The CDR3 DNA reads as TGTGCCAGCAGCCACCAAAGACAGGTCCTGGCGGATACGCAGTATTTT. The rearrangement uses TRBV14 and TRBJ2-3, with D perhaps TRBD1 (6 bases). The CDR3 has 16 residues. Trimming took 3 bases from V and 6 from J, leaving 19 bases between them. CDR1 SGHDN and CDR2 FVKESK come from the germline V gene. The full variable domain, in which reference TRBV14 and TRBJ2-3 provide the parts outside the CDR3, is EAGVTQFPSHSVIEKGQTVTLRCDPISGHDNLYWYRRVMGKEIKFLLHFVKESKQDESGMPNNRFLAERTGGTYSTLKVQPAELEDSGVYFCASSHQRQVLADTQYFGPGTRLTVL.

The chain carries TRBV6-5 and TRBJ2-1; 9 nucleotides match TRBD1. The J segment lost 8 bases and the V segment lost 5 bases, leaving 10 bases of the junction unmatched. CDR1 is MNHEY, CDR2 SVGAGI, per germline. The CDR3 has 15 amino acids. CDR3 sequence: CASSATGQGFYEQFF. The CDR3 region has the DNA TGTGCCAGCAGTGCCACGGGACAGGGATTTTATGAGCAGTTCTTC.

The rearrangement links TRBV6-6 to TRBJ1-1; D gene ambiguous. The ends were cut back, 6 bases at V and 3 bases at J, with 8 bases in the middle. Germline CDR1 MNHNY, CDR2 SVGAGI (reference sequence). This CDR3 region has 12 residues. The chain's CDR3 is CASSRGYTEAFF. DNA of the CDR3: TGTGCCAGCAGCCGGGGATACACTGAAGCTTTCTTT.

The gene calls are TRBV11-2 and TRBJ1-2; 7 nucleotides align to TRBD1. This CDR3 comprises 14 residues. In germline, CDR1 is SGHAT, CDR2 FQNNGV. The J segment lost 4 bases and the V segment lost 5 bases, leaving 7 bases of the junction unmatched. For the CDR3, the DNA is TGTGCCAGCAGCCGGGGACAGCGTTTCTATGGCTACACCTTC. Translated: CASSRGQRFYGYTF.